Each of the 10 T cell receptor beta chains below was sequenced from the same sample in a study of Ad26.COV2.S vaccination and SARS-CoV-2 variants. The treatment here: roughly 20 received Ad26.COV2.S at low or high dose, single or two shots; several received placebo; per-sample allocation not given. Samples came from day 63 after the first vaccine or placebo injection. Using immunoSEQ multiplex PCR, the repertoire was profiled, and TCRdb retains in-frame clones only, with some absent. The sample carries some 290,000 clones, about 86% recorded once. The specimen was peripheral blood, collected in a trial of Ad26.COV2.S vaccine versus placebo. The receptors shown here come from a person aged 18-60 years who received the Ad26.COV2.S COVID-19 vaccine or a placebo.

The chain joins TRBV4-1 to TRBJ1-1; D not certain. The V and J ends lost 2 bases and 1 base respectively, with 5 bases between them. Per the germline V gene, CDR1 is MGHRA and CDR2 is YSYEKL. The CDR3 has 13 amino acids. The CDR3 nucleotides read TGCGCCAGCAGCCAAAACAGGAACACTGAAGCTTTCTTT. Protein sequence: CASSQNRNTEAFF.

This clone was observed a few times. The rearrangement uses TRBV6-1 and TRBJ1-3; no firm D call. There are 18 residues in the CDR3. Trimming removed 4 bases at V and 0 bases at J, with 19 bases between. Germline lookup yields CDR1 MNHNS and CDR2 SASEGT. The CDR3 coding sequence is TGTGCCAGCAGTGCCGGAGACCCAAACACCTTCTCTGGAAACACCATATATTTT. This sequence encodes CASSAGDPNTFSGNTIYF.

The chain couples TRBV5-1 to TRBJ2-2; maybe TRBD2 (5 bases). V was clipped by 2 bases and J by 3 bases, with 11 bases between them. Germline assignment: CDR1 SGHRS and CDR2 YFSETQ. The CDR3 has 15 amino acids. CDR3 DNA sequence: TGCGCCAGCAGCTTAGACGGACTTTACACCGGGGAGCTGTTTTTT. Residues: CASSLDGLYTGELFF. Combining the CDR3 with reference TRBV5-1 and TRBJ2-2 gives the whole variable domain KAGVTQTPRYLIKTRGQQVTLSCSPISGHRSVSWYQQTPGQGLQFLFEYFSETQRNKGNFPGRFSGRQFSNSRSEMNVSTLELGDSALYLCASSLDGLYTGELFFGEGSRLTVL.

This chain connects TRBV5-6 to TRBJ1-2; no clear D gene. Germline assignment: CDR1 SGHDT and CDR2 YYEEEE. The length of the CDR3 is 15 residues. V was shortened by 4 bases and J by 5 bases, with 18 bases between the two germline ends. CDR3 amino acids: CASSPGFRVRYGYTF. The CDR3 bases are TGTGCCAGCAGCCCCGGTTTTAGGGTTAGGTATGGCTACACCTTC.

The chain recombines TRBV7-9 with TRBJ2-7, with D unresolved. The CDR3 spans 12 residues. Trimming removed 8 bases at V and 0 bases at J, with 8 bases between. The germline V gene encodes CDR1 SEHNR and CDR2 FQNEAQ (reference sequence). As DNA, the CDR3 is TGTGCCAGCGGGAAGAGCTCCTACGAGCAGTACTTC. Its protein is CASGKSSYEQYF.

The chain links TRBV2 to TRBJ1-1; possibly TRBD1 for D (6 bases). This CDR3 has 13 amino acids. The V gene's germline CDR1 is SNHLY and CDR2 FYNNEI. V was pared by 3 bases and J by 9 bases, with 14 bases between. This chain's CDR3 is CASSDDGGAQAFF. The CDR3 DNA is TGTGCCAGCAGTGATGATGGGGGGGCGCAAGCTTTCTTT. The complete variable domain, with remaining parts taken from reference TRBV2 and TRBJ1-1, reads EPEVTQTPSHQVTQMGQEVILRCVPISNHLYFYWYRQILGQKVEFLVSFYNNEISEKSEIFDDQFSVERPDGSNFTLKIRSTKLEDSAMYFCASSDDGGAQAFFGQGTRLTVV.

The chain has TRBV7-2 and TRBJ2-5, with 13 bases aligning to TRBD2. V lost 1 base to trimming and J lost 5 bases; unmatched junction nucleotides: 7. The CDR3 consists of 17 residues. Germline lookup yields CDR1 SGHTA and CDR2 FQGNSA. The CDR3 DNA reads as TGTGCCAGCAGCTTAGGACTAGCGGGGGGTGATCGGGAGACCCAGTACTTC. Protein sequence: CASSLGLAGGDRETQYF.

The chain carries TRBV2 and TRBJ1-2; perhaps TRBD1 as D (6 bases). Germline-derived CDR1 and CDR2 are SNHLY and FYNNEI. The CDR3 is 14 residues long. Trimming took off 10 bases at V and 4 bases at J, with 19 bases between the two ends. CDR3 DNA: TGTGCCACCGCGGAGGGGGGCGGGGGCTATGGCTACACCTTC. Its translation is CATAEGGGGYGYTF.

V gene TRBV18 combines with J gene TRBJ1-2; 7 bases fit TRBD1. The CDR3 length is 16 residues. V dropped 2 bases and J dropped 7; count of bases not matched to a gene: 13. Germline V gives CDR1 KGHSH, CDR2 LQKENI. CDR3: CASSPDRVGSTSGYTF. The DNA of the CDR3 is TGTGCCAGCTCACCAGACAGGGTTGGGTCCACCTCTGGCTACACCTTC.

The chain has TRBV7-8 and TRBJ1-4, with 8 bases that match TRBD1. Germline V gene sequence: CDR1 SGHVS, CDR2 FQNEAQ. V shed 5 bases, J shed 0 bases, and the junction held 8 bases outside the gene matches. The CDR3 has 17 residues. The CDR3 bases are TGTGCCAGCAGCAGTTCAGGGGGCGGTTCAACTAATGAAAAACTGTTTTTT. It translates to CASSSSGGGSTNEKLFF.